This TCR beta chain was recovered during a study of blood T cell repertoires in COVID-19. Across the whole study: Researchers got acute and convalescent COVID-19 samples from the United States, Italy and Spain. T cells, B-cell-depleted T cells, or PBMCs provided the cDNA or gDNA that served as material.

Germline-derived CDR1 and CDR2 are MGHRA and YSYEKL. This CDR3 has 13 residues. Trimming stripped 2 bases from V and 11 bases from J, with 15 bases between. Generated by immunoSEQ multiplex PCR, the TCRdb table keeps only in-frame clones and is missing some. Found here are about 320,000 clones, around 92% of them singletons; the top ten hold nearly 6.5%. The receptor was isolated from a young man who had recovered from COVID-19. The gene calls are TRBV4-1 and TRBJ1-1; the D is unclear. The sequenced material came from peripheral blood. The CDR3 sequence: CASSQTLRVEAFF. CDR3 bases: TGCGCCAGCAGCCAAACCCTACGGGTTGAGGCTTTCTTT.